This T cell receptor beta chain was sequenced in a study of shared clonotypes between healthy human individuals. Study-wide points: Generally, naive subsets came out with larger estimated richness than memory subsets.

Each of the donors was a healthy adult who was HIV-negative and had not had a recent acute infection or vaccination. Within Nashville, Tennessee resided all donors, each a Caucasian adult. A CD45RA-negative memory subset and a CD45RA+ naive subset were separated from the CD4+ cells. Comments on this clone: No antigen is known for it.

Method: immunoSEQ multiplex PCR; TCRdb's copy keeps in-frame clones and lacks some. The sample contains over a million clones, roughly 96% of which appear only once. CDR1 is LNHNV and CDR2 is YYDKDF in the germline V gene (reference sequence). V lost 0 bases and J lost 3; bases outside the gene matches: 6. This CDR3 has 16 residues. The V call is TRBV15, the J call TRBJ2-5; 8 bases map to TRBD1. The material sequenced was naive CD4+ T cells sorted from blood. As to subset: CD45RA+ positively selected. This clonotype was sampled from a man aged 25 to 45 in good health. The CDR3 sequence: CATSRDGGQAEETQYF. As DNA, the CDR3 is TGTGCCACCAGCAGAGACGGGGGACAGGCTGAAGAGACCCAGTACTTC.